This T cell receptor beta chain was captured in a study of tumor-infiltrating lymphocytes in localized non-small cell lung cancer (dated by TCRdb to the early 2020s). For context, the study as a whole: Patients whose samples were collected after neoadjuvant chemotherapy, as well as both smokers and never-smokers and several histologies, were included in the cohort. In total, the ICON cohort consisted of 140 or so surgical patients with localized non-small cell lung cancer who had their tumors resected. TCR sequencing was one of several integrated assays, alongside flow cytometry, multiplex immunofluorescence, RNA-seq, exome sequencing and proteomics, applied to the same patients. The paired tumor versus uninvolved lung comparison of immunoSEQ T-cell fraction included approximately 55 patients. From each patient came resected tumor tissue plus uninvolved lung tissue from that same patient, and the uninvolved lung tissue was described as non-adjacent to the tumor. What the research found in general, with its limitations: No association of tumor T-cell fraction from TCR sequencing with recurrence-free survival was found (p = 0.61). In line with immunofluorescence CD3 counts, TCRbeta sequencing supported higher T cell infiltration in tumors compared with uninvolved lung tissue. Assay coverage varied across patients depending on available tissue quantity, so only a subset of the cohort had TCR sequencing. Different pieces of the same tissue were used for different assays, so technical variation could not be separated from intratumor heterogeneity. The TCR-derived T-cell fraction showed no difference between the flow cytometry-defined immunotypes IM1 (good prognosis) and IM2 (poor prognosis).

The T-cell fraction in tumor and uninvolved lung tissue was provided by TCR sequencing with the immunoSEQ assay. In the source study's methods: To analyze survival, patients were divided into a high T-cell fraction group (upper tertile) and a low T-cell fraction group (lower two tertiles), and the two groups were compared using a log-rank test. A signed-rank test was used to check for differences in T-cell fraction between paired tumor and uninvolved lung. Sourced from immuneACCESS, this table was stored by TCRdb with only in-frame sequences that have V and J called. A share of the clones is absent; for the studies checked, an unresolved V gene accounts for under half, and the remainder has no known explanation. That table gives V, J and clone size, and the DNA gave D and trimming. This sample comprises around 15,000 clones, approximately 70% of them detected only once. Less than 10% of the sample goes to the ten largest clones.

Comments on this clone: What this receptor recognizes is not known. No base qualities exist here, and no much larger clone lies one base off it.

From the germline V gene, CDR1 is MNHEY and CDR2 is SVGAGI. V and J are trimmed by 0 bases and 1 base, and the gene matches miss 3 bases of the junction. The CDR3 goes from the cysteine to the phenylalanine over 16 residues. Here the CDR3 DNA is all that survives: 48 bases in frame from base 1. Enrollment in ICON was initiated in April 2016, and the last patient was enrolled in 2018. In a subcohort of around 77 patients, fresh tumor and matched uninvolved tissue were collected for in-depth immune analyses, with TCR sequencing among those analyses. No cell sorting was done, and TCR sequencing was instead run on DNA isolated from bulk tissue.

The TCR sequence derives from a human donor with non-small cell lung cancer. The source material was lung tumor tissue. The sequence is built from TRBV6-5 and TRBJ2-3; TRBD2 fits 8 bases in the junction. This receptor carries the CDR3 CASSYSGGARTDTQYF. The nucleotides are TGTGCCAGCAGTTACTCCGGGGGGGCCCGCACAGATACGCAGTATTTT.